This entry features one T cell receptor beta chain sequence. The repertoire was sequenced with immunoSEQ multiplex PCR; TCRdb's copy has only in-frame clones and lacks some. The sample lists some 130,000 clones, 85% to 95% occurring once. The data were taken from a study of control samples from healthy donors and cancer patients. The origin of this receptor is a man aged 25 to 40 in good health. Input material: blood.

This chain's CDR3 is CSSLGGRSGEQYF. The CDR3 DNA sequence: TGCAGCTCTTTGGGGGGGCGCAGCGGCGAGCAGTACTTC. The chain recombines TRBV29-1 with TRBJ2-7; tentative D call: TRBD2 (7 bases). V shed 8 bases and J shed 6 bases, with 20 bases lying between them. Germline V gives CDR1 SQVTM, CDR2 ANQGSEA. The CDR3 is made up of 13 amino acids.